This T cell receptor beta chain was recovered during a study of cytomegalovirus exposure and HLA in healthy donors. Study-wide results and caveats: Highly shared variants forming one cluster were likely a sequencing artifact. Immune exposure data for these donors was limited to CMV serostatus.

At the time of sampling, donors were nominally healthy, though unrecorded immune exposures were likely. Germline V gene sequence: CDR1 SGHKS, CDR2 YYEKEE (reference sequence). The CDR3 extends over 16 amino acids. V was pared by 4 bases and J by 2 bases, with 18 bases between. Comment on this clone: Its antigen is undetermined.

Vbeta (60) and Jbeta (13) primers were used in the PCR. Per the original methods: As a later analysis found, there were 70 million to 100 million unique TCR beta chains, of which 8.5 million to 14 million were shared. The protocol was immunoSEQ multiplex PCR, while the TCRdb copy is restricted to in-frame clones and leaves out a portion. V, J and clone size reflect that table, while D and trimming were determined from the DNA. Altogether about 150,000 clones are present, 79% being singletons, with the ten largest covering 6.7%. Sequencing was performed on PBMCs. The rearrangement joins TRBV5-5 to TRBJ1-2, with a weak D call TRBD1 (5 bases). The TCR sequence derives from a woman in her 40s in good health and CMV-seropositive. In DNA, the CDR3 is TGTGCCAGCAGCCTAGGGGCAATGGAAGACAACTATGGCTACACCTTC. It yields the protein CASSLGAMEDNYGYTF.